The clone carrying this TCR beta chain was recorded at least ten times. Its antigen remains unidentified. This CDR3 is built from 14 residues. Germline-derived CDR1 and CDR2 are SGHDT and YYEEEE. Deletions cut 1 base from V and 6 bases from J, with 14 bases between. This specimen belongs to a study of T cells in Graves' hyperthyroidism and ophthalmopathy. Overall study findings and caveats: Ophthalmopathy stood apart from stable hyperthyroidism in a 13 V-J model.

The study based diagnoses on clinical symptoms, serum thyroxine and TRAb, thyroid ultrasound and orbital computed tomography. From 9 to 10 ml of fresh peripheral blood, PBMCs were isolated. TCR beta CDR3 region amplification was performed from RNA transcripts. The HTBI primer set drove a first-round RT-PCR of the TCR CDR3. Using its own MiXCR run on the multiplex PCR reads, TCRdb lists one record per CDR3 protein. The profile shows 640,000 or so distinct CDR3 sequences, 12% to 15% of them singletons. Sequencing was done on a sample of blood. This chain links TRBV5-6 with TRBJ2-7; perhaps D is TRBD1 or TRBD2 (5 bases each). The TCR was taken from a woman between 18 and 29 years old with Graves' ophthalmopathy. This chain's CDR3 is CASSLLRSRGEQYF. The CDR3 DNA is TGTGCCAGCAGCTTGCTACGGTCGAGGGGCGAGCAGTACTTC. The complete variable domain, with remaining parts taken from reference TRBV5-6 and TRBJ2-7, reads DAGVTQSPTHLIKTRGQQVTLRCSPKSGHDTVSWYQQALGQGPQFIFQYYEEEERQRGNFPDRFSGHQFPNYSSELNVNALLLGDSALYLCASSLLRSRGEQYFGPGTRLTVT.